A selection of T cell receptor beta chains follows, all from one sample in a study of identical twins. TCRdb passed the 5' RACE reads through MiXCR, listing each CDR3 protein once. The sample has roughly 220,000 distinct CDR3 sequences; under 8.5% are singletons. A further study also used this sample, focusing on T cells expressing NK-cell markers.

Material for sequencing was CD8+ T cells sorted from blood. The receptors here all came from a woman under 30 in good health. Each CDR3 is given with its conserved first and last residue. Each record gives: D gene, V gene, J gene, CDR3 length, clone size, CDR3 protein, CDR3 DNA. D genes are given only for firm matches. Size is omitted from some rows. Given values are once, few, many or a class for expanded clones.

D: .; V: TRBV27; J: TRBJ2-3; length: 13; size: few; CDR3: CASSPHRGDTQYF; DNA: TGTGCCAGCAGTCCCCATAGGGGGGATACGCAGTATTTT
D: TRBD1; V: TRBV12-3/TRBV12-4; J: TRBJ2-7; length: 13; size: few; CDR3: CASGQGPTYEQYF; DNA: TGTGCCAGCGGACAGGGACCCACCTACGAGCAGTACTTC
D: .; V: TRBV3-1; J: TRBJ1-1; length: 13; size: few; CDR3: CASSPYTSSEAFF; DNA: TGTGCCAGCAGCCCCTACACATCCTCTGAAGCTTTCTTT
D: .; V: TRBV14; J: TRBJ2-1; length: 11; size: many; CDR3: CASSQVTEQFF; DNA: TGTGCCAGCAGCCAAGTTACTGAGCAGTTCTTC
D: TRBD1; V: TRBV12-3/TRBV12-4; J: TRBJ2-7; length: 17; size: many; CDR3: CASSSAPGQGSFYEQYF; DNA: TGTGCCAGCAGTTCCGCCCCCGGACAGGGAAGCTTCTACGAGCAGTACTTC
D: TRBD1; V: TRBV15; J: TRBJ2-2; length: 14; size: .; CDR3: CATSSEGQTGELFF; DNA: TGTGCCACCAGCAGTGAGGGACAGACCGGGGAGCTGTTTTTT
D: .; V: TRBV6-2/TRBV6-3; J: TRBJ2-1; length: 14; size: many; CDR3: CASSPLSYDNEQFF; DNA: TGTGCCAGCAGTCCCCTCTCCTACGACAATGAGCAGTTCTTC
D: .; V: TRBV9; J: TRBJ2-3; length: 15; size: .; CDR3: CASSVVGRYGDTQYF; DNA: TGTGCCAGCAGCGTAGTCGGACGATATGGAGATACGCAGTATTTT
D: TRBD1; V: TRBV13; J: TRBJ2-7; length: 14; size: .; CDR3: CASSIQGRPYEQYF; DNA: TGTGCCAGCAGCATACAGGGGCGCCCCTACGAGCAGTACTTC
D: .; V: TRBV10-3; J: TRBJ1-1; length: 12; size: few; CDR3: CAGGTVPYEAFF; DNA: TGTGCCGGCGGGACGGTTCCCTATGAAGCTTTCTTT
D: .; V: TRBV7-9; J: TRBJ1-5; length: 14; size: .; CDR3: CASSQDNDAQPQHF; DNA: TGTGCCAGCAGCCAAGACAATGACGCTCAGCCCCAGCATTTT
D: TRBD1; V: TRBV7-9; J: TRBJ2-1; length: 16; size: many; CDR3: CASSPGQGERPNEQFF; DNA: TGTGCCAGCAGCCCGGGACAGGGAGAACGGCCCAATGAGCAGTTCTTC
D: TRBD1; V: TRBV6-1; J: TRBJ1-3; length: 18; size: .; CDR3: CASRDIVGHRGDRNTIYF; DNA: TGTGCCAGCAGGGACATTGTGGGGCACAGGGGTGATAGGAACACCATATATTTT
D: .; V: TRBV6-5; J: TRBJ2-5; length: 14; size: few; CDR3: CASSYQGGPGTQYF; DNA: TGTGCCAGCAGTTACCAGGGCGGCCCAGGGACCCAGTACTTC
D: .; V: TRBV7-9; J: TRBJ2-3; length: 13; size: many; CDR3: CASSLALSAEQYF; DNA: TGTGCCAGCAGCTTAGCACTGAGCGCGGAGCAGTATTTT
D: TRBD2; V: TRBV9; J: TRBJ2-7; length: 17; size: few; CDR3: CASSLKEGGGSSYEQYF; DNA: TGTGCCAGCAGCCTCAAAGAAGGCGGGGGGAGCTCCTACGAGCAGTACTTC
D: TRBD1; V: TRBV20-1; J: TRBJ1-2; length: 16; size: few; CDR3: CSARYFPDRGGYGYTF; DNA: TGCAGTGCTAGATATTTTCCCGACAGGGGAGGCTATGGCTACACCTTC
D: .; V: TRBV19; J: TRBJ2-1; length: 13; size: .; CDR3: CASSISHGNEQFF; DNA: TGTGCCAGTAGTATCTCCCACGGCAATGAGCAGTTCTTC
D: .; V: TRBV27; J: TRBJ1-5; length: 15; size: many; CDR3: CASSRFPYSNQPQHF; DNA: TGTGCCAGCAGCAGGTTCCCTTATAGCAATCAGCCCCAGCATTTT
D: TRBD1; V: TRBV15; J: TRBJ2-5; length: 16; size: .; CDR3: CATSSGTGGLQETQYF; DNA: TGTGCCACCAGCAGCGGGACAGGGGGCCTCCAAGAGACCCAGTACTTC
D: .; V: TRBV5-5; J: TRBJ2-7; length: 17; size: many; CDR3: CASSLSEKGLHSYEQYF; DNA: TGTGCCAGCAGCTTGTCTGAGAAGGGTCTGCACTCCTACGAGCAGTACTTC
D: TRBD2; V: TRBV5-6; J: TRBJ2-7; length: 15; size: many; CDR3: CASSLALASGYEQYF; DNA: TGTGCCAGCAGCTTGGCCTTGGCTAGCGGCTACGAGCAGTACTTC
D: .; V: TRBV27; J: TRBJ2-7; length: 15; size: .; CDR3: CASSIATGSQYEQYF; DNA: TGTGCCAGCAGCATAGCGACAGGATCTCAGTACGAGCAGTACTTC
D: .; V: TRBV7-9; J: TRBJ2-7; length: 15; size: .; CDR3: CASSLAAGISYEQYF; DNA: TGTGCCAGCAGCTTAGCCGCAGGGATCTCCTACGAGCAGTACTTC
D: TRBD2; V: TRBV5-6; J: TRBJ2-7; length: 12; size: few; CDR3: CASSPGGLEEYF; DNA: TGTGCCAGCAGCCCGGGGGGTCTCGAAGAGTACTTC
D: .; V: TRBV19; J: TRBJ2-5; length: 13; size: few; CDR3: CATGTGDQETQYF; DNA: TGTGCCACCGGGACGGGGGATCAAGAGACCCAGTACTTC
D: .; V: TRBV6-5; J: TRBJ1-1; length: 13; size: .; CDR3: CASSYTGLAEAFF; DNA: TGTGCCAGCAGTTACACGGGTTTGGCTGAAGCTTTCTTT
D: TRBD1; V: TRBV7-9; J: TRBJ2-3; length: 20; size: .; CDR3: CASSRLPGQGAKSLTDTQYF; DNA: TGTGCCAGCAGCAGATTGCCGGGACAGGGGGCAAAATCGCTCACAGATACGCAGTATTTT
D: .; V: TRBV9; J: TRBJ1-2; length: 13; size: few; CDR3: CASSVSQNYGYTF; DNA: TGTGCCAGCAGCGTCTCCCAGAACTATGGCTACACCTTC
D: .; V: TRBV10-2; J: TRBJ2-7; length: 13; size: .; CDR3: CASSEGSNHEQYF; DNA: TGCGCCAGCAGTGAGGGCAGCAACCACGAGCAGTACTTC
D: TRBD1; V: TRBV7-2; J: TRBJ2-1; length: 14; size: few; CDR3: CASSLTGPYNEQFF; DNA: TGTGCCAGCAGCTTGACAGGGCCCTACAATGAGCAGTTCTTC
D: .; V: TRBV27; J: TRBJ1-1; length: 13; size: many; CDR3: CASSNVMMTEAFF; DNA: TGTGCCAGCAGCAACGTGATGATGACTGAAGCTTTCTTT
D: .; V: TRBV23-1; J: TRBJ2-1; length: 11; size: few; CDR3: CASSRWREQFF; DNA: TGCGCCAGCAGTCGTTGGAGGGAGCAGTTCTTC
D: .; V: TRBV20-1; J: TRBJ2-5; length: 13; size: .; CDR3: CSATDRNSQTQYF; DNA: TGCAGTGCTACCGACAGGAACTCCCAGACCCAGTACTTC
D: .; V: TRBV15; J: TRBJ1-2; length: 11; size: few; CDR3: CATSRDEGYTF; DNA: TGTGCCACCAGCAGAGATGAAGGCTACACCTTC
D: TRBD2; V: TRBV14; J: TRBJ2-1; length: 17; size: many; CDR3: CASSQEWRGASYNEQFF; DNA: TGTGCCAGCAGCCAAGAGTGGCGGGGGGCCTCCTACAATGAGCAGTTCTTC
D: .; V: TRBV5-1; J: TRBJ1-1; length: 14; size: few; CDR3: CASSLDAGSTEAFF; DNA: TGCGCCAGCAGCTTGGACGCGGGGAGCACTGAAGCTTTCTTT
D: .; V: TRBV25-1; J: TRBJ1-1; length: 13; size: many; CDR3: CASVGHRNTEAFF; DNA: TGTGCCAGCGTAGGACATAGGAACACTGAAGCTTTCTTT
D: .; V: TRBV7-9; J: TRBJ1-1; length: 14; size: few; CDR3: CASSLESSRSGAFF; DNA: TGTGCCAGCAGCTTAGAAAGTAGTCGGTCGGGCGCTTTCTTT
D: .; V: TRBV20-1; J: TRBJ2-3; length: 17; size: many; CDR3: CSARERGWGPSTDTQYF; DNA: TGCAGTGCTAGAGAGCGGGGGTGGGGGCCTAGCACAGATACGCAGTATTTT
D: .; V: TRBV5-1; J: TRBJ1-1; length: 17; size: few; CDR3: CASSLPGRQGPKPEAFF; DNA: TGCGCCAGCAGCTTACCCGGCCGGCAGGGACCTAAACCCGAAGCTTTCTTT
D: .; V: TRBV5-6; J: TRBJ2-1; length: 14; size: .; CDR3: CASSFGVSYNEQFF; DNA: TGTGCCAGCAGCTTCGGAGTCAGCTACAATGAGCAGTTCTTC
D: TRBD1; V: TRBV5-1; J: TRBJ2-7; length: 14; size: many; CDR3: CASAPGTGTSEQYF; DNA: TGCGCCAGCGCCCCTGGGACAGGGACGTCCGAGCAGTACTTC
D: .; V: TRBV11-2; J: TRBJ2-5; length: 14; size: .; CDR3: CASSPPQGEETQYF; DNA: TGTGCCAGCAGCCCACCACAGGGTGAAGAGACCCAGTACTTC
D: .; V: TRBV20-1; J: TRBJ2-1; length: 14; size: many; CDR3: CSASPLDTYNEQFF; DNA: TGCAGTGCTAGCCCTCTAGATACCTACAATGAGCAGTTCTTC
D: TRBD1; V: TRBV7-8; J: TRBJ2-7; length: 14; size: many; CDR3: CASSLAGTGYEQYF; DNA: TGTGCCAGCAGCTTAGCAGGGACAGGGTACGAGCAGTACTTC
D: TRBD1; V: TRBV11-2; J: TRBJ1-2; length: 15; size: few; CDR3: CASSLEDRFNYGYTF; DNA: TGTGCCAGCAGCCTAGAGGACAGGTTCAACTATGGCTACACCTTC
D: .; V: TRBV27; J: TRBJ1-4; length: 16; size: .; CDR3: CASSLSSLEAGEKLFF; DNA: TGTGCCAGCAGTTTATCTTCCCTTGAGGCTGGTGAAAAACTGTTTTTT
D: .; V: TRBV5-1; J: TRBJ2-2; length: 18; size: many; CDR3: CASSQSNRSITNTGELFF; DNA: TGCGCCAGCAGCCAATCAAACCGATCCATTACGAACACCGGGGAGCTGTTTTTT
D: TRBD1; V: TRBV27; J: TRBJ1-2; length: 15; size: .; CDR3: CASSLSPTGSYGYTF; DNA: TGTGCCAGCAGTTTATCTCCGACAGGGAGCTATGGCTACACCTTC
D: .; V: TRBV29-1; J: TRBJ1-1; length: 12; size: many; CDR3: CSGRGGDTEAFF; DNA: TGCAGCGGAAGGGGGGGGGACACTGAAGCTTTCTTT
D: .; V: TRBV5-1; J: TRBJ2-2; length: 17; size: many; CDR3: CASRPPVQGPNTGELFF; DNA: TGCGCCAGCAGACCCCCAGTACAGGGCCCGAACACCGGGGAGCTGTTTTTT